These 26 T cell receptor beta chains were sequenced from one sample in a study of shared clonotypes between healthy human individuals. Terminally differentiated effector memory CD45RA+ cells were excluded from the naive CD8 cells, which were CD45RO-negative and positively selected for CCR7. Libraries were prepared by immunoSEQ multiplex PCR; TCRdb keeps only in-frame clonotypes and omits some of them. The table records 750,000 to 1,000,000 clones, about 92% of them present only once. Sequenced material: naive CD8+ T cells sorted from blood. The receptors originated from a man younger than 45 in good health.

Concerning this clone itself: The sample has other DNA sequences that encode this CDR3 too. This sequence joins TRBV30 and TRBJ2-7; 9 bases align to TRBD1. Germline V gene sequence: CDR1 GTSNPN, CDR2 SVGIG (reference sequence). This CDR3 comprises 13 residues. With 0 bases clipped from V and 6 bases from J, the junction kept 3 bases outside the gene matches. CDR3 in amino acids: CAWSVGQGREQYF. In nucleotides, the CDR3 is TGTGCCTGGAGTGTGGGACAGGGTCGCGAGCAGTACTTC.

This chain links TRBV4-3 with TRBJ2-7, with a possible D match to TRBD2 (5 bases). CDR1 and CDR2 from the germline V gene are LGHNA and YSLEER. This CDR3 region has 15 residues. V was cut by 1 base and J by 3 bases, with 13 bases left in between. The CDR3 DNA reads TGCGCCAGCAGCCAAGGCTGGGAGAGTGTCTACGAGCAGTACTTC. This codes for CASSQGWESVYEQYF.

The chain couples TRBV28 to TRBJ1-5, with unresolved D. V lost 2 bases and J 7 bases, leaving 15 bases between the germline ends. The CDR3 contains 15 residues. Germline V gene lookup returns CDR1 MDHEN and CDR2 SYDVKM. The DNA of the CDR3 is TGTGCCAGCAGTTTAAGTCTGGGAGGGCTCCAGCCCCAGCATTTT. Translated: CASSLSLGGLQPQHF.

This rearrangement joins TRBV7-2 to TRBJ2-7, with 11 positions matching TRBD2. Trimming took 7 bases from V and 4 from J; bases not matched to a gene: 6. From germline, CDR1 is SGHTA and CDR2 FQGNSA. This CDR3 is built from 14 residues. Here the CDR3 DNA reads TGTGCCAGCACTGCCGGGACTAGCGGTTACGAGCAGTACTTC. Its translation is CASTAGTSGYEQYF.

V and J are TRBV9 and TRBJ2-1, with TRBD2 matching 11 bases. J lost 0 bases, V lost 5 bases, and 13 bases had no gene match. The CDR3 is made up of 19 amino acids. Germline V gene data show CDR1 as SGDLS and CDR2 as YYNGEE. CDR3: CASSDPGLAVKSSYNEQFF. The CDR3 nucleotides read TGTGCCAGCAGTGACCCGGGACTAGCGGTCAAGAGCTCCTACAATGAGCAGTTCTTC.

V and J are TRBV28 and TRBJ1-4, with D possibly matching TRBD1 (5 bases). Trimming took 4 bases from V and 0 from J, leaving 15 bases between them. Germline lookup yields CDR1 MDHEN and CDR2 SYDVKM. CDR3 length: 17 amino acids. The CDR3 region has the DNA TGTGCCAGCAGTTCCCCCCCTGGGGCTGCAACTAATGAAAAACTGTTTTTT. This encodes CASSSPPGAATNEKLFF.

This chain connects TRBV19 to TRBJ2-7, with 7 nucleotides matching TRBD2. The CDR3 sequence is 14 residues long. CDR1 is LNHDA, CDR2 SQIVND, per germline (reference sequence). The trim removed 2 bases at V and 7 bases at J, leaving 8 bases unmatched. CDR3 residues: CASSISDGAGEQYF. Here the CDR3 DNA reads TGTGCCAGTAGTATATCGGACGGAGCGGGGGAGCAGTACTTC.

The rearrangement uses TRBV15 and TRBJ1-2, with TRBD1 matching 7 bases. Germline trimming cut 1 base from V and 4 bases from J; bases unmatched to any gene: 12. Germline V gene data show CDR1 as LNHNV and CDR2 as YYDKDF (reference sequence). The CDR3 is 17 residues long. This chain's CDR3 is CATSRGTAGTARYGYTF. CDR3 DNA sequence: TGTGCCACCAGCAGAGGGACGGCCGGGACAGCTCGCTATGGCTACACCTTC. The variable domain in full, with the rest retrieved from reference TRBV15 and TRBJ1-2, is DAMVIQNPRYQVTQFGKPVTLSCSQTLNHNVMYWYQQKSSQAPKLLFHYYDKDFNNEADTPDNFQSRRPNTSFCFLDIRSPGLGDTAMYLCATSRGTAGTARYGYTFGSGTRLTVV.

The chain combines TRBV7-6 with TRBJ2-1, with 7 bases aligning to TRBD2. This CDR3 comprises 14 residues. J lost 7 bases, V lost 2 bases, and 5 bases had no gene match. Per the germline V gene, CDR1 is SGHVS and CDR2 is FNYEAQ. The chain's CDR3 is CASSLRTGGNEQFF. In nucleotides, the CDR3 is TGTGCCAGCAGCTTAAGGACGGGGGGAAATGAGCAGTTCTTC.

The chain uses TRBV7-2 and TRBJ2-1; 8 bases align to TRBD2. This CDR3 comprises 13 residues. Germline lookup yields CDR1 SGHTA and CDR2 FQGNSA. After removal of 8 bases from V and 7 bases from J, the junction contained 7 bases not matched to a gene. The CDR3 nucleotides are TGTGCCAGCGAGCGGGAGCCTTGGAATGAGCAGTTCTTC. This encodes CASEREPWNEQFF.

V and J are TRBV5-1 and TRBJ2-7; 12 nucleotides match TRBD1. CDR3 length: 15 residues. With 4 bases clipped from V and 2 bases from J, the junction kept 4 bases outside the gene matches. The germline CDR1 and CDR2 sequences are SGHRS and YFSETQ. CDR3 protein: CASSPGTGGPYEQYF. In DNA, the CDR3 is TGCGCCAGCAGCCCCGGGACAGGGGGCCCCTACGAGCAGTACTTC.

The rearrangement uses TRBV5-1 and TRBJ1-2; tentative D call: TRBD1 (6 bases). The germline V and J ends were trimmed by 9 bases and 2 bases, with 17 bases remaining between them. The V gene's germline CDR1 is SGHRS and CDR2 YFSETQ. The CDR3 is 14 residues long. The CDR3 coding sequence is TGCGCCACTGCCCTAGACACAGGGAACTATGGCTACACCTTC. Its protein product is CATALDTGNYGYTF.

CDR3 in DNA: TGTGCCAGCAGTACGGGGACAGGTACTTACGAGCAGTACTTC. It translates to CASSTGTGTYEQYF. This chain connects TRBV28 to TRBJ2-7; 8 bases match TRBD1. J lost 4 bases, V lost 5 bases, and 7 bases had no gene match. The CDR3 runs 14 residues. Germline V lookup: CDR1 MDHEN, CDR2 SYDVKM.

The chain couples TRBV27 to TRBJ1-1, with D perhaps matching TRBD1 (5 bases). CDR1 is MNHEY and CDR2 is SMNVEV in the germline V gene (reference sequence). The CDR3 consists of 13 residues. With 11 bases removed from V and 6 bases from J, the gap between germline ends came to 19 bases. The CDR3: CASRGSRHAEAFF. The CDR3 DNA follows: TGTGCCTCCCGGGGGAGCCGTCACGCTGAAGCTTTCTTT.

The rearrangement links TRBV4-3 to TRBJ2-1; 7 positions agree with TRBD2. The ends lost 0 bases at V and 0 bases at J; junction bases unmatched: 2. The germline CDR1 and CDR2 sequences are LGHNA and YSLEER. The CDR3 spans 16 residues. CDR3 DNA: TGCGCCAGCAGCCAAGATACTAGCGTCTCCTACAATGAGCAGTTCTTC. It specifies CASSQDTSVSYNEQFF.

This rearrangement joins TRBV7-9 to TRBJ1-1; no firm D call. The CDR3 is 11 amino acids. V gave up 5 bases and J gave up 2 bases, with 3 bases separating them. CDR1 is SEHNR, CDR2 FQNEAQ, per germline (reference sequence). Here the CDR3 DNA reads TGTGCCAGCAGCCATAACACTGAAGCTTTCTTT. It yields the protein CASSHNTEAFF.

Details on this clone: At one boundary the junction diverges from the germline segment, which might be a read error. The V and J genes are TRBV7-9 and TRBJ2-7; 11 bases map to TRBD2. The CDR3 loop spans 12 amino acids. In germline, CDR1 is SEHNR, CDR2 FQNEAQ (reference sequence). The CDR3 nucleotides read TGTGCCAGCAGCTCCGACGGGACTAGCGGAACCTTC. Translated: CASSSDGTSGTF.

This clone came up once. V and J are TRBV7-9 and TRBJ2-1; D is perhaps TRBD1 (6 bases). The CDR3 has 17 amino acids. The germline gives CDR1 SEHNR, CDR2 FQNEAQ (reference sequence). Trimming pared 5 bases from V and 3 bases from J, leaving 20 bases between. CDR3 sequence: CASSADLAEGVYNEQFF. The CDR3 coding sequence is TGTGCCAGCAGCGCGGACTTGGCCGAGGGGGTCTACAATGAGCAGTTCTTC. The entire variable domain, with the rest obtained from reference TRBV7-9 and TRBJ2-1, is as follows: DTGVSQNPRHKITKRGQNVTFRCDPISEHNRLYWYRQTLGQGPEFLTYFQNEAQLEKSRLLSDRFSAERPKGSFSTLEIQRTEQGDSAMYLCASSADLAEGVYNEQFFGPGTRLTVL.

The chain combines TRBV19 with TRBJ2-1; D is perhaps TRBD1 or TRBD2 (5 bases each). Germline V gene lookup returns CDR1 LNHDA and CDR2 SQIVND (reference sequence). V lost 7 bases and J lost 6, with 13 bases in between. The CDR3 loop spans 13 amino acids. In nucleotides, the CDR3 is TGTGCCAGTACCCCGTGGGGGAGCAATGAGCAGTTCTTC. Translating it yields CASTPWGSNEQFF.

The chain couples TRBV4-1 to TRBJ1-2; D is ambiguous. CDR3 size: 16 residues. Germline loops: CDR1 MGHRA, CDR2 YSYEKL. The germline V and J ends were trimmed by 0 bases and 8 bases, with 19 bases remaining between them. CDR3 in DNA: TGCGCCAGCAGCCAAGATAGGCAGGCCTTCGATGAGGGCTACACCTTC. The encoded protein is CASSQDRQAFDEGYTF.

CDR3: CASSSSLAGGITDTQYF. Written as DNA, the CDR3 is TGTGCCAGCAGCTCTTCACTAGCGGGAGGGATCACAGATACGCAGTATTTT. The rearrangement uses TRBV28 and TRBJ2-3; 13 nucleotides match TRBD2. This CDR3 spans 17 amino acids. Germline trimming cut 6 bases from V and 2 bases from J; bases unmatched to any gene: 8. CDR1 is MDHEN, CDR2 SYDVKM, per germline.

The chain combines TRBV7-9 with TRBJ2-2; D unresolved. There are 12 residues in the CDR3. Germline CDR1 SEHNR, CDR2 FQNEAQ (reference sequence). Trimming removed 10 bases from V and 6 bases from J, with 12 bases in between. CDR3 coding DNA: TGTGCCACCCTCGTCGAGGCCGGGGAGCTGTTTTTT. Protein: CATLVEAGELFF.

The chain is built from TRBV15 and TRBJ2-7; D not resolved. Germline V gene lookup returns CDR1 LNHNV and CDR2 YYDKDF (reference sequence). There are 13 residues in the CDR3. V lost 4 bases and J lost 3, with 10 bases in between. For the CDR3, the DNA is TGTGCCACCAGCATCGGCATGGGCTACGAGCAGTACTTC. This sequence encodes CATSIGMGYEQYF.

The chain recombines TRBV15 with TRBJ1-1; a weak D match, TRBD1 (5 bases). CDR1 is LNHNV, CDR2 YYDKDF, per germline (reference sequence). Trimming pared 11 bases from V and 4 bases from J, leaving 17 bases between. The CDR3 contains 13 residues. The CDR3 loop is CASGWGAGTEAFF. The DNA of the CDR3 is TGTGCCTCGGGGTGGGGCGCGGGCACTGAAGCTTTCTTT.

The chain joins TRBV11-2 to TRBJ2-2; D gene ambiguous. Germline V gives CDR1 SGHAT, CDR2 FQNNGV. The CDR3 is 15 amino acids. Trimming cost V 1 base and J 7 bases, with 13 bases left between them. CDR3 sequence: CASSLGNLGIGELFF. The CDR3 DNA sequence: TGTGCCAGCAGCTTAGGGAACCTGGGGATCGGGGAGCTGTTTTTT.

This chain uses TRBV10-3 with TRBJ2-7; 8 nucleotides match TRBD1. CDR1 is ENHRY, CDR2 SYGVKD, per germline. With 6 bases clipped from V and 3 bases from J, the junction kept 7 bases outside the gene matches. The CDR3 is 14 residues long. CDR3 nucleotides: TGTGCCATCAGGGACAGGGCCGGGTTCTACGAGCAGTACTTC. Amino acids: CAIRDRAGFYEQYF.